A single sample gave rise to the 13 T cell receptor beta chains below, sequenced in a study of T cell responses to AZD1222 COVID-19 vaccine. Clones were read by immunoSEQ multiplex PCR, and TCRdb kept only the in-frame ones, dropping some. Found here are under 150,000 clones, over 90% of them singletons; the top ten hold about 3.7%. The input for sequencing was peripheral blood, taken 28 days after the second AZD1222 dose. The source of these receptors is an adult who received the AZD1222 COVID-19 vaccine.

The chain couples TRBV28 to TRBJ1-5; D possibly corresponds to TRBD1 (5 bases). V lost 7 bases and J lost 5, with 15 bases in between. In germline, CDR1 is MDHEN, CDR2 SYDVKM. The CDR3 runs 14 residues. Here the CDR3 reads CASTPTSGDQPQHF. CDR3 coding DNA: TGTGCCAGCACCCCGACTTCGGGGGATCAGCCCCAGCATTTT.

The V call is TRBV5-1, the J call TRBJ2-3; 8 positions agree with TRBD1. Germline values: CDR1 SGHRS, CDR2 YFSETQ. V was pared by 4 bases and J by 3 bases, with 4 bases of the junction left unmatched. The CDR3 covers 14 residues. CDR3 bases: TGCGCCAGCAGCCAGGACAGGGAAACAGATACGCAGTATTTT. It is translated as CASSQDRETDTQYF.

The chain employs TRBV7-9 and TRBJ2-4; a possible D gene is TRBD1 (6 bases). Trimming took off 7 bases at V and 0 bases at J, with 22 bases between the two ends. CDR3 length: 18 amino acids. Germline V gene lookup returns CDR1 SEHNR and CDR2 FQNEAQ (reference sequence). CDR3 in DNA: TGTGCCAGCACCGTAGTGGGGGCTCAAAGGTTAGCCAAAAACATTCAGTACTTC. Translating it yields CASTVVGAQRLAKNIQYF.

This clone has only one observation. The genes are TRBV7-8 and TRBJ1-5, with TRBD1 as a possible D gene (6 bases). With 5 bases removed from V and 7 bases from J, the gap between germline ends came to 24 bases. Germline V CDR1 and CDR2: SGHVS, FQNEAQ. The CDR3 runs to 17 residues. CDR3 in DNA: TGTGCCAGCAGCCCGCACAGGGTGGCACTTTTCAGGCAGCCCCAGCATTTT. Protein product: CASSPHRVALFRQPQHF.

This chain joins TRBV5-1 and TRBJ2-1; TRBD1 might be the D (5 bases). Trimming removed 6 bases from V and 0 bases from J, with 16 bases in between. The CDR3 runs 16 residues. CDR1 and CDR2 from the germline V gene are SGHRS and YFSETQ. CDR3 region: CASKWWGPSSYNEQFF. The CDR3 DNA is TGCGCCAGCAAGTGGTGGGGCCCCAGCTCCTACAATGAGCAGTTCTTC.

The chain recombines TRBV5-6 with TRBJ1-2; possible D gene TRBD1, 5 bases. CDR1 and CDR2 from the germline V gene are SGHDT and YYEEEE. The CDR3 runs 19 residues. The ends were cut back, 2 bases at V and 4 bases at J, with 27 bases in the middle. CDR3 in amino acids: CASSFFVRGRAVRGYGYTF. CDR3 nucleotide sequence: TGTGCCAGCAGCTTTTTTGTCCGGGGCCGAGCGGTTCGAGGCTATGGCTACACCTTC.

The chain employs TRBV2 and TRBJ1-4; TRBD1 aligns across 7 bases. The ends lost 4 bases at V and 10 bases at J; junction bases unmatched: 12. The CDR3 contains 15 residues. Germline-derived CDR1 and CDR2 are SNHLY and FYNNEI. The CDR3 sequence is CASSAQVRTGGKLFF. The DNA for the CDR3 is TGTGCCAGCAGTGCTCAAGTACGGACAGGTGGAAAACTGTTTTTT. Combining the CDR3 with reference TRBV2 and TRBJ1-4 gives the whole variable domain EPEVTQTPSHQVTQMGQEVILRCVPISNHLYFYWYRQILGQKVEFLVSFYNNEISEKSEIFDDQFSVERPDGSNFTLKIRSTKLEDSAMYFCASSAQVRTGGKLFFGSGTQLSVL.

The CDR3 DNA follows: TGTGCCAGCAGTGAGACTAGCGGGAGCTTCTACAATGAGCAGTTCTTC. It is translated as CASSETSGSFYNEQFF. The chain has TRBV14 and TRBJ2-1; TRBD2 matches 12 bases. The CDR3 consists of 16 residues. Germline lookup yields CDR1 SGHDN and CDR2 FVKESK. Germline trimming cut 6 bases from V and 3 bases from J; bases unmatched to any gene: 6.

This sequence joins TRBV19 and TRBJ1-2; 7 bases agree with TRBD1. This CDR3 has 14 amino acids. CDR1 and CDR2 from the germline V gene are LNHDA and SQIVND (reference sequence). J gave up 4 bases and V 7 bases, and 9 bases lay outside the gene matches. CDR3 residues: CASKQDRDSYGYTF. The CDR3 DNA is TGTGCCAGTAAACAGGACCGGGACAGCTATGGCTACACCTTC.

This clone has just one count. This sequence joins TRBV6-5 and TRBJ1-6, with 12 bases lining up with TRBD1. CDR3 size: 13 residues. Germline CDR1 and CDR2: MNHEY and SVGAGI. V was clipped by 8 bases and J by 9 bases; unmatched bases: 2. This CDR3 reads CASRGQGASPLHF. For the CDR3, the DNA is TGTGCCAGCCGGGGACAGGGGGCTTCACCCCTCCACTTT.

This chain joins TRBV5-4 and TRBJ2-5; the D is unclear. Deletions cut 4 bases from V and 4 bases from J, with 14 bases between. The CDR3 contains 14 residues. CDR1 and CDR2 from the germline V gene are SGHNT and YYREEE (reference sequence). This CDR3 reads CASSVTGRPETQYF. The DNA of the CDR3 is TGTGCCAGCAGCGTTACGGGCCGGCCAGAGACCCAGTACTTC.

The J gene is TRBJ1-6, the V gene TRBV2, with TRBD1 as a possible D gene (6 bases). Germline V gene data show CDR1 as SNHLY and CDR2 as FYNNEI. The CDR3 consists of 16 residues. Trimming left V 6 bases short and J 7 bases short, with 19 bases between. CDR3 loop: CASRSLGPGVNSPLHF. CDR3 in DNA: TGTGCCAGCAGGTCCCTCGGGCCAGGGGTCAATTCACCCCTCCACTTT.

This chain joins TRBV7-2 and TRBJ2-7; D gene uncertain. In germline, CDR1 is SGHTA, CDR2 FQGNSA. CDR3 length: 15 amino acids. V dropped 5 bases and J dropped 2 bases, with 16 bases sitting between them. This chain's CDR3 is CASSPSGGPAYEQYF. The CDR3 DNA sequence: TGTGCCAGCAGCCCGTCGGGTGGTCCCGCCTACGAGCAGTACTTC.